These 32 T cell receptor beta chains originate from one sample sequenced in a study of blood T cell repertoires in COVID-19. Only in-frame clones appear in the TCRdb table, and some are missing; sequencing was by immunoSEQ multiplex PCR. The data contain some 220,000 clones, roughly 83% of them singletons. The material sequenced was PBMCs or T cells enriched from blood (not recorded which). All receptors come from a woman in her thirties or forties with acute COVID-19.

This clone was seen only once. The chain employs TRBV3-1 (or the pseudogene TRBV3-2) and TRBJ1-2; 7 nucleotides align to TRBD1. Trimming cost V 0 bases and J 7 bases; bases outside gene matches: 5. The CDR3 covers 14 residues. The germline V gene encodes CDR1 LGHDT and CDR2 YNNKEL (reference sequence). CDR3 sequence (DNA): TGTGCCAGCAGCCAAGACTCTGCAGGGGGTGGCTACACCTTC. This gives the protein CASSQDSAGGGYTF.

CDR3 loop: CASSTGGLGNQPQHF. DNA for the CDR3: TGTGCCAGCAGTACAGGGGGCTTGGGCAATCAGCCCCAGCATTTT. The chain links TRBV6-5 to TRBJ1-5; 9 bases align to TRBD1. After removal of 5 bases from V and 2 bases from J, the junction contained 4 bases not matched to a gene. Looked up from germline, CDR1 is MNHEY and CDR2 is SVGAGI. The CDR3 consists of 15 residues.

Only a few counts were recorded for this clone. J is TRBJ2-3 and V is TRBV6-5, with 8 bases lining up with TRBD1. CDR3 length: 15 amino acids. Germline trimming cut 6 bases from V and 0 bases from J; bases unmatched to any gene: 5. The germline V gene has CDR1 MNHEY and CDR2 SVGAGI. The CDR3 DNA reads TGTGCCAGCAGGGACAGGGATTCTAGCACAGATACGCAGTATTTT. Residues: CASRDRDSSTDTQYF.

The sample holds one count of this clone. The CDR3 here is CASSLGRRGGTGELFF. DNA of the CDR3: TGCGCCAGCAGCTTGGGGCGGAGAGGCGGCACCGGGGAGCTGTTTTTT. The chain joins TRBV5-1 to TRBJ2-2; the D is unclear. Germline CDR1 and CDR2: SGHRS and YFSETQ. V shed 0 bases and J shed 4 bases, with 13 bases lying between them. This CDR3 is 16 amino acids long. The entire variable domain, with the rest obtained from reference TRBV5-1 and TRBJ2-2, is as follows: KAGVTQTPRYLIKTRGQQVTLSCSPISGHRSVSWYQQTPGQGLQFLFEYFSETQRNKGNFPGRFSGRQFSNSRSEMNVSTLELGDSALYLCASSLGRRGGTGELFFGEGSRLTVL.

The V call is TRBV14, the J call TRBJ1-2; 7 nucleotides align to TRBD1. J gave up 4 bases and V 0 bases, and 5 bases lay outside the gene matches. Germline V lookup: CDR1 SGHDN, CDR2 FVKESK. This CDR3 contains 15 residues. The CDR3 loop is CASSQEGGWGYGYTF. DNA of the CDR3: TGTGCCAGCAGCCAAGAAGGGGGCTGGGGCTATGGCTACACCTTC.

The chain couples TRBV2 to TRBJ1-5, with 10 bases lining up with TRBD1. Germline V lookup: CDR1 SNHLY, CDR2 FYNNEI. This CDR3 contains 14 residues. V lost 8 bases, J lost 5 bases, and 6 bases stayed unmatched. As DNA, the CDR3 is TGTGCCAGCCGGGACAGGGGACTGGATCAGCCCCAGCATTTT. Translated, it gives CASRDRGLDQPQHF.

V gene TRBV7-9 combines with J gene TRBJ2-7; 7 bases are shared with TRBD1. Germline lookup yields CDR1 SEHNR and CDR2 FQNEAQ (reference sequence). Trimming removed 7 bases from V and 5 bases from J; junction bases left unmatched: 5. This CDR3 is built from 12 residues. This chain's CDR3 is CASTETGDEQYF. CDR3 in DNA: TGTGCCAGCACCGAAACAGGGGACGAGCAGTACTTC.

The V call is TRBV5-1, the J call TRBJ1-1; TRBD1 agrees at 8 bases. CDR3 length equals 15 residues. The ends lost 2 bases at V and 6 bases at J; junction bases unmatched: 9. Germline V CDR1 and CDR2: SGHRS, YFSETQ. The CDR3 region has the DNA TGCGCCAGCAGCTTTACAGGGGGTGACTGGGCTGAAGCTTTCTTT. Translating it yields CASSFTGGDWAEAFF.

Written as DNA, the CDR3 is TGCGCCAGCAGCCAAGATGGAGCGGCCAGCTCCTACAATGAGCAGTTCTTC. Translation gives CASSQDGAASSYNEQFF. This chain links TRBV4-1 with TRBJ2-1, with D tentatively TRBD2 (5 bases). The CDR3 covers 17 residues. Trimming shortened V by 0 bases and J by 0 bases, and 12 bases separated the two germline ends. Germline values: CDR1 MGHRA, CDR2 YSYEKL.

As regards this clone: Other DNA sequences in the same sample also yield this CDR3. The chain recombines TRBV7-6 with TRBJ2-7, with 10 positions matching TRBD1. With V trimmed by 3 bases and J by 2 bases, 1 base remained unmatched. The V gene's germline CDR1 is SGHVS and CDR2 FNYEAQ. The length of the CDR3 is 14 residues. In DNA form, the CDR3 reads TGTGCCAGCAGCTTGGGGACAGGGGCCTACGAGCAGTACTTC. Its translation is CASSLGTGAYEQYF.

This clone came up once. CDR3 nucleotide sequence: TGTGCCAGCAGCTTAGGCAGGGGGTGGGGTGAAAAACTGTTTTTT. Amino acids: CASSLGRGWGEKLFF. V gene TRBV7-2 combines with J gene TRBJ1-4; 7 bases line up with TRBD1. There are 15 residues in the CDR3. The germline V gene encodes CDR1 SGHTA and CDR2 FQGNSA. V gave up 1 base and J gave up 7 bases; unmatched junction bases: 6.

The chain combines TRBV28 with TRBJ2-7, with 10 positions matching TRBD2. The trim removed 3 bases at V and 0 bases at J, leaving 5 bases unmatched. The CDR3 contains 16 residues. CDR1 and CDR2 from the germline V gene are MDHEN and SYDVKM. The CDR3 here is CASSFGTSASSYEQYF. CDR3 DNA: TGTGCCAGCAGTTTCGGGACTAGCGCGAGCTCCTACGAGCAGTACTTC.

The V call is TRBV7-6, the J call TRBJ2-7; D is ambiguous. In germline, CDR1 is SGHVS, CDR2 FNYEAQ. V gave up 5 bases and J gave up 4 bases, with 15 bases separating them. The CDR3 is 14 residues long. As DNA, the CDR3 is TGTGCCAGCAGCCCTCGGAGTCGGCAGTACGAGCAGTACTTC. Its protein is CASSPRSRQYEQYF.

This chain uses TRBV5-1 with TRBJ1-1; 11 bases align to TRBD1. The CDR3 is 16 residues long. Trimming took 4 bases from V and 1 from J; bases not matched to a gene: 6. The germline V gene has CDR1 SGHRS and CDR2 YFSETQ. CDR3 loop: CASSLRTGGANTEAFF. The CDR3 DNA reads TGCGCCAGCAGCCTTAGGACAGGGGGCGCGAACACTGAAGCTTTCTTT.

This chain uses TRBV10-3 with TRBJ1-2, with 7 bases lining up with TRBD1. The V and J ends lost 11 bases and 6 bases, in that order; junction bases with no gene match: 6. Per germline, CDR1 ENHRY and CDR2 SYGVKD. The CDR3 has 11 residues. As DNA, the CDR3 is TGTGCCGTACTGCAGGGGGATGGCTACACCTTC. It encodes CAVLQGDGYTF.

The gene calls are TRBV4-2 and TRBJ2-2, with 9 bases matching TRBD2. The ends lost 4 bases at V and 0 bases at J; junction bases unmatched: 3. The germline CDR1 and CDR2 sequences are LGHNA and YNFKEQ. The CDR3 consists of 16 residues. Here the CDR3 reads CASSLLAGTNTGELFF. The CDR3 DNA follows: TGTGCCAGCAGCCTTCTAGCGGGGACGAACACCGGGGAGCTGTTTTTT.

The V gene is TRBV9, the J gene TRBJ1-6, with D possibly matching TRBD1 (5 bases). Germline CDR1 is SGDLS and CDR2 is YYNGEE. This CDR3 has 16 amino acids. The germline V and J ends were trimmed by 0 bases and 7 bases, with 14 bases remaining between them. The CDR3 reads CASSVGPDIRNSPLHF. The CDR3 bases are TGTGCCAGCAGCGTAGGGCCGGACATTCGGAATTCACCCCTCCACTTT.

The chain carries TRBV4-3 and TRBJ2-1; D possibly corresponds to TRBD2 (6 bases). Germline V gives CDR1 LGHNA, CDR2 YSLEER. The CDR3 contains 16 residues. V gave up 0 bases and J gave up 2 bases, with 11 bases separating them. The CDR3 sequence is CASSQEETSAYNEQFF. The CDR3 nucleotides are TGCGCCAGCAGCCAAGAGGAGACTAGTGCCTACAATGAGCAGTTCTTC.

V is TRBV5-6 and J is TRBJ2-1, with TRBD2 matching over 9 bases. Germline loops: CDR1 SGHDT, CDR2 YYEEEE. This CDR3 is 17 amino acids long. After removal of 4 bases from V and 7 bases from J, the junction contained 15 bases not matched to a gene. CDR3 in amino acids: CASSLERGSGRGNEQFF. CDR3 nucleotides: TGTGCCAGCAGCCTGGAGCGGGGTAGCGGGAGAGGAAATGAGCAGTTCTTC.

The chain links TRBV6-6 to TRBJ1-2, with 9 bases lining up with TRBD1. Germline lookup yields CDR1 MNHNY and CDR2 SVGAGI (reference sequence). The CDR3 loop spans 15 amino acids. The trim removed 5 bases at V and 1 base at J, leaving 5 bases unmatched. In DNA form, the CDR3 reads TGTGCCAGCAGTACCGGACAGGGGCTTAACTATGGCTACACCTTC. Amino acid sequence: CASSTGQGLNYGYTF.

The V gene is TRBV27, the J gene TRBJ1-2; 7 bases are a match to TRBD1. V lost 2 bases to trimming and J lost 5 bases; unmatched junction nucleotides: 2. This CDR3 is 13 amino acids long. The germline gives CDR1 MNHEY, CDR2 SMNVEV (reference sequence). CDR3 sequence (DNA): TGTGCCAGCAGTTTAGACAGGGAATATGGCTACACCTTC. This translates into CASSLDREYGYTF.

This clone was counted once. The chain carries TRBV14 and TRBJ2-5; 9 bases fit TRBD2. Germline CDR1 reads SGHDN; CDR2 reads FVKESK. The CDR3 is made up of 16 amino acids. J was trimmed by 2 bases and V by 1 base; bases with no gene match: 5. The CDR3 DNA follows: TGTGCCAGCAGCCAAGTCGTTCTAGCGGGGCAAGAGACCCAGTACTTC. Amino acid sequence: CASSQVVLAGQETQYF. The full variable domain, completed using reference TRBV14 and TRBJ2-5, is EAGVTQFPSHSVIEKGQTVTLRCDPISGHDNLYWYRRVMGKEIKFLLHFVKESKQDESGMPNNRFLAERTGGTYSTLKVQPAELEDSGVYFCASSQVVLAGQETQYFGPGTRLLVL.

The chain employs TRBV19 and TRBJ1-4; D not certain. The CDR3 totals 12 residues. V lost 2 bases, J lost 7 bases, and 5 bases lay in between. CDR1 is LNHDA, CDR2 SQIVND, per germline (reference sequence). In DNA form, the CDR3 reads TGTGCCAGTAGTATACGGGGTGAAAAACTGTTTTTT. Its translation: CASSIRGEKLFF.

The chain joins TRBV28 to TRBJ2-7; a weak D match, TRBD2 (7 bases). Trimming removed 7 bases at V and 3 bases at J, with 22 bases between. This CDR3 is 16 amino acids long. Germline V gene sequence: CDR1 MDHEN, CDR2 SYDVKM. CDR3 amino acids: CASTTPGGGQLYEQYF. The CDR3 bases are TGTGCCAGCACCACCCCAGGCGGGGGACAACTCTACGAGCAGTACTTC.

The chain combines TRBV30 with TRBJ2-3; maybe TRBD2 (6 bases). CDR1 is GTSNPN and CDR2 is SVGIG in the germline V gene (reference sequence). The CDR3 consists of 15 residues. Trimming pared 0 bases from V and 0 bases from J, leaving 10 bases between. DNA for the CDR3: TGTGCCTGGAGTGTAGGTGGGACTAGCACAGATACGCAGTATTTT. Protein product: CAWSVGGTSTDTQYF.

V usage is TRBV15 and J usage is TRBJ2-1; the D is unclear. The germline gives CDR1 LNHNV, CDR2 YYDKDF (reference sequence). V lost 3 bases and J 9 bases, leaving 15 bases between the germline ends. CDR3 size: 14 residues. DNA of the CDR3: TGTGCCACCAGCAGTGGCCCAACGTTCGTTGAGCAGTTCTTC. Its translation is CATSSGPTFVEQFF.

The genes are TRBV6-2 or TRBV6-3 and TRBJ1-4, with D possibly matching TRBD1 (5 bases). The CDR3 runs 16 residues. Germline V CDR1 and CDR2: MNHEY, SVGEGT. Trimming removed 5 bases at V and 0 bases at J, with 13 bases between. CDR3 sequence: CASSGGTGATNEKLFF. The CDR3 DNA reads TGTGCCAGCAGTGGCGGGACCGGAGCAACTAATGAAAAACTGTTTTTT.

The chain recombines TRBV7-3 with TRBJ2-1, with a tentative D call TRBD2 (6 bases). The length of the CDR3 is 15 residues. Germline V gene lookup returns CDR1 SGHTA and CDR2 FQGTGA. The ends were cut back, 5 bases at V and 5 bases at J, with 16 bases in the middle. CDR3 in amino acids: CASSTAEGWHNEQFF. As DNA, the CDR3 is TGTGCCAGCAGCACAGCGGAGGGGTGGCACAATGAGCAGTTCTTC. The full variable domain, with the rest looked up from reference TRBV7-3 and TRBJ2-1, is GAGVSQTPSNKVTEKGKYVELRCDPISGHTALYWYRQSLGQGPEFLIYFQGTGAADDSGLPNDRFFAVRPEGSVSTLKIQRTERGDSAVYLCASSTAEGWHNEQFFGPGTRLTVL.

This clone was counted a single time. CDR3 residues: CASSLPGNRDTDTQYF. For the CDR3, the DNA is TGTGCCAGCAGTTTGCCTGGGAACCGGGACACAGATACGCAGTATTTT. The chain combines TRBV27 with TRBJ2-3; D is possibly TRBD2 (5 bases). The CDR3 sequence is 16 residues long. Per germline, CDR1 MNHEY and CDR2 SMNVEV (reference sequence). V was shortened by 3 bases and J by 2 bases, with 15 bases between the two germline ends.

This clone was recorded a few times. This rearrangement joins TRBV11-3 to TRBJ2-3, with 7 nucleotides matching TRBD1. V lost 5 bases and J lost 2; bases outside the gene matches: 10. From germline, CDR1 is SGHNT and CDR2 YENEEA. The CDR3 has 16 residues. The CDR3 coding sequence is TGTGCCAGCAGCCAAGACAGGGTGACCCTCACAGATACGCAGTATTTT. It specifies CASSQDRVTLTDTQYF.

The rearrangement uses TRBV2 and TRBJ2-5, with TRBD1 matching over 10 bases. This CDR3 spans 15 amino acids. Germline-derived CDR1 and CDR2 are SNHLY and FYNNEI. V trimming: 7 bases; J trimming: 3 bases; junction bases outside the gene matches: 8. CDR3 sequence reads: CASTQLGQGKETQYF. The CDR3 nucleotides are TGTGCCAGCACCCAACTGGGACAGGGGAAAGAGACCCAGTACTTC.

The CDR3 bases are TGTGCCAGCACGGACAGGGCACTCTATGGCTACACCTTC. It yields the protein CASTDRALYGYTF. The chain joins TRBV13 to TRBJ1-2, with TRBD1 matching over 8 bases. CDR1 and CDR2 from the germline V gene are PRHDT and FYEKMQ (reference sequence). The CDR3 extends over 13 amino acids. The V gene end was trimmed by 7 bases and the J gene end by 4 bases; junction bases not matched to a gene: 5. Looking up the rest from reference TRBV13 and TRBJ1-2 gives the full variable domain: AAGVIQSPRHLIKEKRETATLKCYPIPRHDTVYWYQQGPGQDPQFLISFYEKMQSDKGSIPDRFSAQQFSDYHSELNMSSLELGDSALYFCASTDRALYGYTFGSGTRLTVV.